These 26 T cell receptor beta chains were all obtained from the same sample, sequenced in a study of T cells after yellow fever vaccination. TCRdb fed the 5' RACE reads into MiXCR, producing one record per CDR3 protein. Here the sample spans some 390,000 distinct CDR3 sequences, approximately 18% being singletons. The material sequenced was PBMCs, taken before the yellow fever booster vaccination. The receptors were sampled from a man between 18 and 35 years old who received the YFV17D yellow fever vaccine.

The J gene is TRBJ1-1, the V gene TRBV5-1; possible D gene TRBD1, 5 bases. The CDR3 sequence is 16 residues long. V was cut by 3 bases and J by 1 base, with 16 bases left in between. The germline V gene encodes CDR1 SGHRS and CDR2 YFSETQ. The CDR3 loop reads CASSWGPTGANTEAFF. The DNA for the CDR3 is TGCGCCAGCAGCTGGGGCCCCACGGGAGCGAACACTGAAGCTTTCTTT. The full variable domain, its missing parts supplied by reference TRBV5-1 and TRBJ1-1, is KAGVTQTPRYLIKTRGQQVTLSCSPISGHRSVSWYQQTPGQGLQFLFEYFSETQRNKGNFPGRFSGRQFSNSRSEMNVSTLELGDSALYLCASSWGPTGANTEAFFGQGTRLTVV.

This clonotype was seen only a few times. This chain uses TRBV25-1 with TRBJ2-7, with D unresolved. Germline V CDR1 and CDR2: MGHDK, SYGVNS. The V and J ends lost 5 bases and 0 bases respectively, with 11 bases between them. The CDR3 runs to 14 residues. CDR3 sequence reads: CASSLARSSYEQYF. Written as DNA, the CDR3 is TGTGCCAGCAGTTTGGCCAGGAGCTCCTACGAGCAGTACTTC.

V and J are TRBV4-3 and TRBJ2-3; D could derive from TRBD1 or TRBD2 (6 bases each). CDR3 length: 16 residues. The germline V and J ends were trimmed by 4 bases and 6 bases, with 20 bases remaining between them. Germline V gene data show CDR1 as LGHNA and CDR2 as YSLEER. This CDR3 is CASSLSWPGAGDTQYF. The CDR3 DNA reads as TGCGCCAGCAGCCTCTCGTGGCCGGGGGCAGGGGATACGCAGTATTTT.

Of note for this clonotype: Sequence at one end of the junction differs from germline and may be a read error. The CDR3, as DNA: TGCGGGACAGCCGTTGCGGATACGCAGTATTTT. This sequence encodes CGTAVADTQYF. The V and J genes are TRBV6-5 and TRBJ2-3; TRBD1 aligns across 7 bases. There are 11 residues in the CDR3. CDR1 MNHEY and CDR2 SVGAGI come from the germline V gene.

V and J are TRBV5-1 and TRBJ1-6; TRBD1 matches at 9 bases. The ends lost 1 base at V and 7 bases at J; junction bases unmatched: 3. Per the germline V gene, CDR1 is SGHRS and CDR2 is YFSETQ. The length of the CDR3 is 15 residues. CDR3 in DNA: TGCGCCAGCAGCTTGTGGACAGGGGACAATTCACCCCTCCACTTT. Amino acid sequence: CASSLWTGDNSPLHF.

V gene TRBV5-4 combines with J gene TRBJ1-1; no firm D call. CDR1 and CDR2 from the germline V gene are SGHNT and YYREEE (reference sequence). CDR3 size: 14 residues. With 4 bases removed from V and 0 bases from J, the gap between germline ends came to 10 bases. CDR3 DNA: TGTGCCAGCAGCGCTCCCGCCATGAACACTGAAGCTTTCTTT. Translating gives CASSAPAMNTEAFF. Using reference TRBV5-4 and TRBJ1-1 for the parts outside the CDR3, the full variable domain is ETGVTQSPTHLIKTRGQQVTLRCSSQSGHNTVSWYQQALGQGPQFIFQYYREEENGRGNFPPRFSGLQFPNYSSELNVNALELDDSALYLCASSAPAMNTEAFFGQGTRLTVV.

This sequence joins TRBV5-4 and TRBJ1-1; 9 positions match TRBD1. Germline assignment: CDR1 SGHNT and CDR2 YYREEE (reference sequence). This CDR3 is 15 amino acids long. J was trimmed by 5 bases and V by 4 bases; bases with no gene match: 9. CDR3 nucleotides: TGTGCCAGCAGCCGGGGGGACAGGGAGGTAACTGAAGCTTTCTTT. This translates into CASSRGDREVTEAFF.

V and J are TRBV12-5 and TRBJ2-3; D is unclear. Trimming took 6 bases from V and 6 from J, leaving 10 bases between them. Germline loops: CDR1 LGHNT, CDR2 FRNRAP. The CDR3 is 12 amino acids. The CDR3 DNA is TGTGCTAGTGGCTCACCTGGGGATACGCAGTATTTT. Translation: CASGSPGDTQYF.

The chain combines TRBV6-5 with TRBJ1-5; D unclear. Trimming shortened V by 0 bases and J by 7 bases, and 16 bases separated the two germline ends. Looked up from germline, CDR1 is MNHEY and CDR2 is SVGAGI. The CDR3 has 16 residues. The CDR3 region has the DNA TGTGCCAGCAGTTACTCGAAGATGGGAAATGAACAGCCCCAGCATTTT. Protein product: CASSYSKMGNEQPQHF.

The chain uses TRBV5-1 and TRBJ2-5; 10 nucleotides line up with TRBD1. Germline V CDR1 and CDR2: SGHRS, YFSETQ. V shed 4 bases, J shed 5 bases, and the junction held 5 bases outside the gene matches. This CDR3 is 14 amino acids long. The CDR3 region is CASSVGTGDETQYF. The DNA of the CDR3 is TGCGCCAGCAGCGTCGGGACAGGGGATGAGACCCAGTACTTC.

Many counts were recorded for this clonotype. The V gene is TRBV6-2 or TRBV6-3, the J gene TRBJ2-5; a possible D gene is TRBD1 (5 bases). Trimming took 2 bases from V and 4 from J, leaving 8 bases between them. CDR1 is MNHEY and CDR2 is SVGEGT in the germline V gene. The length of the CDR3 is 13 residues. CDR3 DNA: TGTGCCAGCAGTTACAGGGGTCGAGAGACCCAGTACTTC. It encodes CASSYRGRETQYF.

This clonotype was detected ten times or more. The V gene is TRBV5-1, the J gene TRBJ2-2; D gene ambiguous. CDR1 SGHRS and CDR2 YFSETQ come from the germline V gene. V dropped 0 bases and J dropped 2 bases, with 8 bases sitting between them. The CDR3 totals 15 residues. DNA of the CDR3: TGCGCCAGCAGCTTGGACGGACCTAACACCGGGGAGCTGTTTTTT. Protein: CASSLDGPNTGELFF.

This clonotype was observed a handful of times. The chain carries TRBV20-1 and TRBJ2-5; a possible D gene is TRBD2 (6 bases). Trimming removed 3 bases from V and 0 bases from J, with 14 bases in between. The CDR3 covers 15 residues. The V gene's germline CDR1 is DFQATT and CDR2 SNEGSKA (reference sequence). The DNA of the CDR3 is TGCAGTGCTAGGAAGGGACTGTTCAACCAAGAGACCCAGTACTTC. It codes for CSARKGLFNQETQYF.

As DNA, the CDR3 is TGTGGGTCCTTCGGGGGTAACACCGGGGAGCTGTTTTTT. Translation: CGSFGGNTGELFF. This chain links TRBV6-5 with TRBJ2-2, with D possibly TRBD2 on 6 matching bases. The germline CDR1 and CDR2 sequences are MNHEY and SVGAGI. The CDR3 consists of 13 residues.

V gene TRBV6-4 combines with J gene TRBJ2-1; D possibly uses TRBD1 or TRBD2 (5 bases each). Looked up from germline, CDR1 is MRHNA and CDR2 is SNTAGT. The length of the CDR3 is 13 residues. V dropped 8 bases and J dropped 6 bases, with 14 bases sitting between them. The CDR3 region has the DNA TGTGCCAGCGCGGTGGGGGTACGCAATGAGCAGTTCTTC. Protein sequence: CASAVGVRNEQFF.

Only a few counts were recorded for this clonotype. V gene TRBV6-2 or TRBV6-3 combines with J gene TRBJ2-7; D could derive from TRBD1 or TRBD2 (5 bases each). V dropped 8 bases and J dropped 3 bases, with 14 bases sitting between them. This CDR3 spans 13 amino acids. CDR1 is MNHEY, CDR2 SVGEGT, per germline. CDR3 amino acids: CASRTGTIYEQYV. The CDR3 bases are TGTGCCAGCCGGACGGGGACCATCTACGAGCAGTACGTC.

There are a few counts of this clonotype. The J gene is TRBJ2-2, the V gene TRBV5-1; the D gene could be TRBD1 or TRBD2 (5 bases each). Between the trimmed V and J ends, which lost 4 bases and 0 bases, there was a span of 13 bases. Germline V gene data show CDR1 as SGHRS and CDR2 as YFSETQ. The CDR3 consists of 16 residues. CDR3 amino acids: CASSPTGTANTGELFF. CDR3 bases: TGCGCCAGCAGCCCGACCGGGACGGCGAACACCGGGGAGCTGTTTTTT.

Regarding this clonotype: Its ends do not fully match the called genes, so a read error is possible. The chain has TRBV12-3 or TRBV12-4 and TRBJ1-4; 9 nucleotides align to TRBD1. The CDR3 spans 15 residues. The CDR3 DNA reads TGTGTCAGCAGCTCCCTCCGGACAGGGGTTGAAAAACTGTTTTTT. It encodes CVSSSLRTGVEKLFF.

The table lists this clonotype with a few counts. The chain joins TRBV11-2 to TRBJ2-1, with D perhaps matching TRBD1 (6 bases). Germline values: CDR1 SGHAT, CDR2 FQNNGV. This CDR3 region has 17 residues. Trimming cost V 5 bases and J 1 base, with 18 bases left between them. The CDR3 DNA reads as TGTGCCAGCAGCCCCGAATGGGGGCGTCGGTCCTACAATGAGCAGTTCTTC. Translation gives CASSPEWGRRSYNEQFF.

At least ten counts were recorded for this clonotype. The chain employs TRBV7-9 and TRBJ2-1; D remains ambiguous. The length of the CDR3 is 10 residues. Trimming left V 3 bases short and J 6 bases short, with 0 bases between. Germline-derived CDR1 and CDR2 are SEHNR and FQNEAQ (reference sequence). CDR3 loop: CASSFNEQFF. The DNA of the CDR3 is TGTGCCAGCAGCTTCAATGAGCAGTTCTTC.

V gene TRBV11-2 combines with J gene TRBJ1-4; D is undetermined. The germline CDR1 and CDR2 sequences are SGHAT and FQNNGV. The CDR3 spans 16 residues. Trimming shortened V by 0 bases and J by 7 bases, and 15 bases separated the two germline ends. The CDR3 protein is CASSLDRWAAGEKLFF. CDR3 in DNA: TGTGCCAGCAGCTTAGATCGGTGGGCAGCCGGTGAAAAACTGTTTTTT.

This clonotype was counted between two and nine times. This rearrangement joins TRBV7-6 to TRBJ2-3; 8 positions agree with TRBD2. CDR1 is SGHVS and CDR2 is FNYEAQ in the germline V gene. This CDR3 is built from 15 residues. V shed 7 bases, J shed 0 bases, and the junction held 6 bases outside the gene matches. CDR3 in DNA: TGTGCCAGCAAAAGGAGCGGGGGAAGCACAGATACGCAGTATTTT. Translated, it gives CASKRSGGSTDTQYF. Variable domain in full (rest from reference TRBV7-6 and TRBJ2-3): GAGVSQSPRYKVTKRGQDVALRCDPISGHVSLYWYRQALGQGPEFLTYFNYEAQQDKSGLPNDRFSAERPEGSISTLTIQRTEQRDSAMYRCASKRSGGSTDTQYFGPGTRLTVL.

This clonotype was seen only a few times. The chain employs TRBV4-2 and TRBJ1-4; D possibly corresponds to TRBD1 (6 bases). Germline-derived CDR1 and CDR2 are LGHNA and YNFKEQ. V lost 0 bases, J lost 5 bases, and 10 bases lay in between. The CDR3 length is 15 residues. As DNA, the CDR3 is TGTGCCAGCAGCCAAGATCTCAGGGGCAATGAAAAACTGTTTTTT. Protein product: CASSQDLRGNEKLFF.

This clonotype was counted only a few times. The CDR3 DNA sequence: TGTGCCATTCTACGGGGCGGCACCGGGGAGCTGTTTTTT. Translated, it gives CAILRGGTGELFF. This chain uses TRBV7-2 with TRBJ2-2; tentatively, D is TRBD1 or TRBD2 (5 bases each). The germline gives CDR1 SGHTA, CDR2 FQGNSA. Trimming left V 10 bases short and J 4 bases short, with 13 bases between. This CDR3 has 13 residues.

This clonotype showed up many times. The V and J genes are TRBV7-6 and TRBJ2-1, with D perhaps matching TRBD2 (6 bases). This CDR3 is built from 12 residues. Per the germline V gene, CDR1 is SGHVS and CDR2 is FNYEAQ. The V gene lost 7 bases and the J gene lost 8 bases, with 12 bases spanning the gap. In DNA form, the CDR3 reads TGTGCCAGCACCAACGGAGGGGATGAGCAGTTCTTC. Translating it yields CASTNGGDEQFF.

The rearrangement uses TRBV4-2 and TRBJ2-1; TRBD1 is a possible D gene (6 bases). The V end lost 1 base, the J end lost 6 bases, and 19 bases lay between the germline ends. The CDR3 extends over 17 amino acids. Germline CDR1 LGHNA, CDR2 YNFKEQ. The CDR3 region is CASSQANQGWGGNEQFF. The CDR3 nucleotides read TGTGCCAGCAGCCAAGCGAACCAGGGGTGGGGTGGCAATGAGCAGTTCTTC.